The entry below describes one TCR beta chain. Using immunoSEQ multiplex PCR, the repertoire was profiled, and TCRdb retains in-frame clones only, with some absent. The sample lists under 600,000 clones, more than 95% occurring once. The data belong to a study of shared clonotypes between healthy human individuals. The overall study: Each donor had three CD4 naive, three CD4 memory, two CD8 naive and one CD8 memory plate.

Recent vaccinations or acute infections were absent in the healthy HIV-negative adult donors. Negatively enriched CD4+ T cells were divided by CD45RA into naive and memory. Germline V gene sequence: CDR1 MDHEN, CDR2 SYDVKM. This CDR3 is 15 amino acids long. The ends were cut back, 1 base at V and 0 bases at J, with 9 bases in the middle. Sequencing was performed on naive CD4+ T cells sorted from blood. Subset indicated: CD45RA+ positively selected. This TCR was recovered from a woman in her 30s in good health. This rearrangement joins TRBV28 to TRBJ2-5, with D possibly TRBD2 on 6 matching bases. The CDR3 loop reads CASSLLAANQETQYF. CDR3 in DNA: TGTGCCAGCAGTTTATTAGCGGCCAACCAAGAGACCCAGTACTTC.